This TCR beta chain was sequenced for a study of blood T cell repertoires in COVID-19. About the study: From the United States, Italy and Spain came samples of acute and convalescent COVID-19. Nucleic acid was either cDNA or gDNA, and it came from T cells, B-cell-depleted T cells, or PBMCs.

The V end lost 3 bases, the J end lost 1 base, and 16 bases lay between the germline ends. The CDR3 runs 15 residues. CDR1 and CDR2 (germline): DFQATT, SNEGSKA (reference sequence). Per the original data handling: By means of reference gene primer amplification, nucleated cell counts were estimated. TCRdb's copy holds only in-frame clones and misses some; the assay was immunoSEQ multiplex PCR. Clone size and V and J calls were adopted from that table, with D and trimming inferred from the DNA. The table includes about 280,000 clones, approximately 85% detected once. The receptor comes from a man younger than 35 with active or convalescent COVID-19. The chain uses TRBV20-1 and TRBJ2-7, with a tentative D call TRBD2 (6 bases). Source material: peripheral blood. CDR3 bases: TGCAGTGCTAGTAGCGGTGCCAGCAGTTCCTACGAGCAGTACTTC. Translating gives CSASSGASSSYEQYF.